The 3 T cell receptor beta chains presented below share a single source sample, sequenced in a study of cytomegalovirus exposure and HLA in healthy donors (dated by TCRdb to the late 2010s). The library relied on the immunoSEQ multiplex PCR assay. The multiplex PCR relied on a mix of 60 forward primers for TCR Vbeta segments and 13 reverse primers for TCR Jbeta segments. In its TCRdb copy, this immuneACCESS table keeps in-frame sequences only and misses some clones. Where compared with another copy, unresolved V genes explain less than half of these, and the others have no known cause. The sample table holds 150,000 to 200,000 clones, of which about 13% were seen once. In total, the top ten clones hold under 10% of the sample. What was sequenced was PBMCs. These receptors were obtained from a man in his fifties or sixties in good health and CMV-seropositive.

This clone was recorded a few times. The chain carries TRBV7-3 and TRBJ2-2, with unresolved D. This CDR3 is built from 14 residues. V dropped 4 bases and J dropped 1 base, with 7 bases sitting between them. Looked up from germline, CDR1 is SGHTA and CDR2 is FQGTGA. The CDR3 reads CASSYRQNTGELFF. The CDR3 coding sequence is TGTGCCAGCAGCTATAGACAGAACACCGGGGAGCTGTTTTTT.

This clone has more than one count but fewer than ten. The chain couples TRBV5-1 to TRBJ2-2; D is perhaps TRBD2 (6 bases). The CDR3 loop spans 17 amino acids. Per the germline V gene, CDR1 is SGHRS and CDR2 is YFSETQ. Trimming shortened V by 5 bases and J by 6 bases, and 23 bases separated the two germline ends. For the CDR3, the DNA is TGCGCCAGCAGTAAACGTCGGGGGTTCGAGCTCCCCGGGGAGCTGTTTTTT. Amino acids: CASSKRRGFELPGELFF.

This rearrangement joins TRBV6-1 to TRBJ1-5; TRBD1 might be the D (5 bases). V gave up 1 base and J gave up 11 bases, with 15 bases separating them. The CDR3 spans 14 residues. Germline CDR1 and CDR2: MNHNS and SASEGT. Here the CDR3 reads CASSEVGGRWAQHF. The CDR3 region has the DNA TGTGCCAGCAGTGAAGTCGGGGGTCGGTGGGCCCAGCATTTT.